The rows below give T cell receptor beta chains drawn from one sample of a study of monozygotic twins with inflammatory bowel disease. TCRdb re-called the 5' RACE reads and shows each CDR3 protein once, DNA omitted. This sample carries fewer than 400,000 distinct CDR3 sequences, with roughly 5.8% going to the ten biggest clones. Sequenced input: blood. These receptors all stem from a human donor with ulcerative colitis or Crohn's disease, or a healthy co-twin of an affected twin (not recorded which). CDR3s include the opening cysteine and the closing phenylalanine or tryptophan.

j_call | v_call | cdr3_length | cdr3_aa
TRBJ2-2 | TRBV12-3/TRBV12-4 | 16 | CASSIIRMANTGELFF
TRBJ1-1 | TRBV18 | 14 | CASSHDYRGTEAFF
TRBJ1-2 | TRBV12-3/TRBV12-4 | 17 | CASSHRPPTGGGYGYTF
TRBJ2-7 | TRBV7-2 | 16 | CASNQQTSAGSYEQYF
TRBJ2-5 | TRBV20-1 | 12 | CSAPTRPGSQYF
TRBJ2-1 | TRBV7-2 | 16 | CASSVQGRLSYNEQFF
TRBJ2-1 | TRBV7-8 | 14 | CASPVARGYNEQFF
TRBJ1-2 | TRBV7-9 | 16 | CASSFPPEGVGDGYTF
TRBJ1-1 | TRBV5-6 | 15 | CASSLGRRVNTEAFF
TRBJ1-5 | TRBV18 | 14 | CVSSPTGDNQPQHF
TRBJ2-3 | TRBV7-2 | 14 | CASSYRGEPNTQYF
TRBJ2-1 | TRBV30 | 14 | CAWGFGTSSNEQFF
TRBJ2-2 | TRBV6-6 | 14 | CASTADTNTGELFF
TRBJ2-6 | TRBV28 | 15 | CASRMTGTGANVLTF
TRBJ2-3 | TRBV5-1 | 19 | CASSPRWMDDKSNTDTQYF
TRBJ2-2 | TRBV24-1 | 13 | CATSVQATGELFF
TRBJ2-1 | TRBV7-2 | 12 | CASSLRGDEQFF
TRBJ2-1 | TRBV19 | 12 | CASNHDLDEQFF
TRBJ1-2 | TRBV7-7 | 19 | CAHLGNPQRVDRGVYGYTF
TRBJ1-1 | TRBV18 | 16 | CASSPLGQGVGTEAFF
TRBJ2-7 | TRBV12-3/TRBV12-4 | 15 | CASRGLAGATYEQYF
TRBJ1-1 | TRBV18 | 14 | CASSPETGMTEAFF
TRBJ2-1 | TRBV28 | 13 | CASRISGSHEQFF
TRBJ2-7 | TRBV11-2 | 13 | CASSLGGGLEQNF
TRBJ2-5 | TRBV20-1 | 11 | CSGDGQETQYF
TRBJ2-1 | TRBV4-2 | 17 | CASSLAGTPSSYNEQFF
TRBJ2-7 | TRBV7-2 | 15 | CASSLTGSFSYEQYF
TRBJ2-7 | TRBV29-1 | 14 | CSVAIRGSAYEQYF
TRBJ1-2 | TRBV30 | 12 | CAWSNRGGGYTF
TRBJ2-1 | TRBV20-1 | 12 | CSAPGPPRGQFF
TRBJ2-7 | TRBV29-1 | 16 | CSVERFGGTGAPEQYF
TRBJ2-7 | TRBV29-1 | 13 | CSALAGGFYEQYF
TRBJ2-5 | TRBV18 | 15 | CASSHGTGLVETQYF
TRBJ1-6 | TRBV5-1 | 14 | CASRGRDHGSPLHF
TRBJ2-7 | TRBV15 | 13 | CATSRDAGVEQYF
TRBJ1-1 | TRBV28 | 18 | CASSLIILSDGRNTEAFF
TRBJ2-6 | TRBV6-1 | 17 | CASSEAGGRSRANVLTF
TRBJ2-5 | TRBV19 | 16 | CASSSPTGGIGETQYF
TRBJ2-2 | TRBV5-1 | 14 | CASSLGPTTGELFF
TRBJ2-3 | TRBV7-9 | 17 | CASSRQAGTKRADTQYF
TRBJ1-5 | TRBV19 | 15 | CASSSRGREYQPQHF